Each of the 18 T cell receptor beta chains below was sequenced from the same sample in a study of T cell responses to AZD1222 COVID-19 vaccine listed by TCRdb under 2021. The library was built by means of the immunoSEQ multiplex PCR assay. Not all clones reach the TCRdb copy of this immuneACCESS table, which keeps in-frame sequences only. Checked studies attribute under half of the gap to unresolved V genes and leave the rest unexplained. The sample table contains more than 95,000 clones; only one count was recorded for around nine tenths of them. Clones ranked in the top ten supply over 3% of the sample. The time point tag for this specimen amounts to: about 28 days (+/-7) after the second vaccine dose. Per the publication, the treatment or condition label means: meningococcal conjugate vaccine given as trial control. Sequenced material: peripheral blood, taken 28 days after the second dose of the MenACWY control vaccine. The receptors here all came from an adult who received the MenACWY meningococcal vaccine as a control.

The V call is TRBV28, the J call TRBJ1-6; TRBD1 aligns across 7 bases. CDR3 length: 15 residues. With 6 bases clipped from V and 5 bases from J, the junction kept 7 bases outside the gene matches. CDR1 and CDR2 from the germline V gene are MDHEN and SYDVKM. DNA of the CDR3: TGTGCCAGCAGGCAACAGGGGTCCGATAATTCACCCCTCCACTTT. Its translation is CASRQQGSDNSPLHF.

Only a few counts were recorded for this clone. The chain couples TRBV20-1 to TRBJ2-1, with D possibly TRBD2 on 6 matching bases. V was cut by 3 bases and J by 3 bases, with 12 bases left in between. The CDR3 is made up of 14 amino acids. CDR1 DFQATT and CDR2 SNEGSKA come from the germline V gene (reference sequence). Here the CDR3 DNA reads TGCAGTGCTAGTTCTCCGGGACTCTACAATGAGCAGTTCTTC. Protein: CSASSPGLYNEQFF.

The chain couples TRBV2 to TRBJ2-7; unclear D gene. This CDR3 has 13 amino acids. The V end was cut by 3 bases, the J end by 0 bases, with 6 bases between. CDR1 SNHLY and CDR2 FYNNEI come from the germline V gene. The CDR3 DNA sequence: TGTGCCAGCAGTGACCCCCCCTCCTACGAGCAGTACTTC. Protein: CASSDPPSYEQYF.

As regards this clone: The junction shows a germline mismatch at one end, possibly a read error. The V and J genes are TRBV7-7 and TRBJ2-7, with D possibly being TRBD1 (5 bases). The germline V gene has CDR1 SSHAT and CDR2 FNYEAQ (reference sequence). The length of the CDR3 is 14 residues. As DNA, the CDR3 is TGTGCTAGCAGCCCCGGTAGGGGCTCCTACGAGCAGTACTTC. Translating it yields CASSPGRGSYEQYF.

This chain connects TRBV4-2 to TRBJ2-2, with TRBD1 matching over 9 bases. CDR1 LGHNA and CDR2 YNFKEQ come from the germline V gene. This CDR3 has 17 amino acids. J lost 4 bases, V lost 0 bases, and 6 bases had no gene match. Written as DNA, the CDR3 is TGTGCCAGCAGCCAAGAATACAGGACAGGGGTCACCGGGGAGCTGTTTTTT. Protein product: CASSQEYRTGVTGELFF.

This chain uses TRBV4-2 with TRBJ1-5; the match to TRBD1 covers 7 bases. The CDR3 has 16 residues. The V and J ends lost 0 bases and 4 bases, in that order; junction bases with no gene match: 6. From germline, CDR1 is LGHNA and CDR2 YNFKEQ. The CDR3 here is CASSQDLGQTNQPQHF. CDR3 coding DNA: TGTGCCAGCAGCCAAGATCTGGGACAGACGAATCAGCCCCAGCATTTT.

The rearrangement joins TRBV7-3 to TRBJ1-6; TRBD1 is a possible D gene (6 bases). CDR3 size: 15 residues. CDR1 and CDR2 (germline): SGHTA, FQGTGA. Trimming left V 5 bases short and J 9 bases short, with 17 bases between. For the CDR3, the DNA is TGTGCCAGCAGCCCGTTCGCCAGGGGTATTTCACCCCTCCACTTT. As protein: CASSPFARGISPLHF.

This clone was seen once. V and J are TRBV25-1 and TRBJ2-5; D is undetermined. CDR3 length equals 13 residues. V was pared by 1 base and J by 4 bases, with 7 bases between. Germline V gene data show CDR1 as MGHDK and CDR2 as SYGVNS. CDR3 in amino acids: CASSESPVETQYF. CDR3 nucleotide sequence: TGTGCCAGCAGTGAATCTCCAGTAGAGACCCAGTACTTC.

The genes are TRBV7-2 and TRBJ2-7; 7 nucleotides agree with TRBD2. The CDR3 totals 14 residues. V dropped 2 bases and J dropped 3; count of bases not matched to a gene: 4. Germline V gene sequence: CDR1 SGHTA, CDR2 FQGNSA. DNA of the CDR3: TGTGCCAGCAGCTTACAAGCGGGGTACTACGAGCAGTACTTC. This codes for CASSLQAGYYEQYF.

V and J are TRBV28 and TRBJ2-7; 8 nucleotides match TRBD2. The CDR3 runs 15 residues. CDR1 and CDR2 from the germline V gene are MDHEN and SYDVKM. With 5 bases clipped from V and 2 bases from J, the junction kept 8 bases outside the gene matches. This CDR3 reads CASSPHGGGAYEQYF. The CDR3 coding sequence is TGTGCCAGCAGTCCCCACGGGGGGGGCGCCTACGAGCAGTACTTC.

The chain is built from TRBV7-3 and TRBJ1-2; tentatively, D is TRBD1 (5 bases). Trimming pared 1 base from V and 9 bases from J, leaving 12 bases between. Germline V gene lookup returns CDR1 SGHTA and CDR2 FQGTGA. CDR3 length: 13 amino acids. The CDR3 reads CASSLIPQGSYTF. The CDR3 DNA reads as TGTGCCAGCAGCTTAATCCCCCAGGGAAGCTACACCTTC.

The chain links TRBV7-8 to TRBJ1-5; D not certain. V was shortened by 2 bases and J by 6 bases, with 8 bases between the two germline ends. The germline CDR1 and CDR2 sequences are SGHVS and FQNEAQ. The CDR3 extends over 13 amino acids. CDR3 DNA sequence: TGTGCCAGCAGCTTACAGGCTGGTCAGCCCCAGCATTTT. Amino acids: CASSLQAGQPQHF.

This sequence joins TRBV6-2 or TRBV6-3 and TRBJ2-1, with D perhaps being TRBD1 or TRBD2 (6 bases each). Germline assignment: CDR1 MNHEY and CDR2 SVGEGT. V gave up 0 bases and J gave up 10 bases, with 19 bases separating them. The CDR3 runs to 16 residues. The CDR3 nucleotides are TGTGCCAGCAGTTACTCGAACAGGGACCCTCGGGAGGAGCAGTTCTTC. This sequence encodes CASSYSNRDPREEQFF.

This clone was detected a few times. The chain has TRBV6-6 and TRBJ2-2, with 7 positions matching TRBD1. Germline lookup yields CDR1 MNHNY and CDR2 SVGAGI (reference sequence). The CDR3 totals 15 residues. J gave up 3 bases and V 5 bases, and 6 bases lay outside the gene matches. The CDR3 is CASSRTTGDTGELFF. The CDR3 DNA reads TGTGCCAGCAGTCGTACAACAGGGGACACCGGGGAGCTGTTTTTT.

The chain links TRBV18 to TRBJ2-7, with D possibly TRBD1 on 5 matching bases. The CDR3 sequence is 14 residues long. Germline CDR1 and CDR2: KGHSH and LQKENI. The V end was cut by 0 bases, the J end by 1 base, with 7 bases between. Here the CDR3 reads CASSPPQGSYEQYF. DNA for the CDR3: TGTGCCAGCTCACCACCGCAGGGATCCTACGAGCAGTACTTC.

The rearrangement joins TRBV28 to TRBJ1-6; tentative D call: TRBD1 (6 bases). The CDR3 is 14 amino acids. With 6 bases removed from V and 8 bases from J, the gap between germline ends came to 14 bases. CDR1 is MDHEN and CDR2 is SYDVKM in the germline V gene. In DNA, the CDR3 is TGTGCCAGCAGGCCGGGACAAAGGGATTCACCCCTCCACTTT. Amino acids: CASRPGQRDSPLHF.

This rearrangement joins TRBV19 to TRBJ1-2, with 8 positions matching TRBD1. Germline lookup yields CDR1 LNHDA and CDR2 SQIVND (reference sequence). The CDR3 is made up of 16 amino acids. Unmatched junction bases numbered 10, after V lost 5 bases and J lost 2 bases. Here the CDR3 reads CASSLSLDRANYGYTF. The CDR3 region has the DNA TGTGCCAGTAGTCTATCTTTGGACAGGGCCAACTATGGCTACACCTTC. The complete variable domain, with remaining parts taken from reference TRBV19 and TRBJ1-2, reads DGGITQSPKYLFRKEGQNVTLSCEQNLNHDAMYWYRQDPGQGLRLIYYSQIVNDFQKGDIAEGYSVSREKKESFPLTVTSAQKNPTAFYLCASSLSLDRANYGYTFGSGTRLTVV.

The J gene is TRBJ2-7, the V gene TRBV28; D not certain. Germline V gene data show CDR1 as MDHEN and CDR2 as SYDVKM. The CDR3 length is 14 residues. V gave up 3 bases and J gave up 4 bases, with 13 bases separating them. The CDR3 sequence is CASSFRWQNYEQYF. The DNA of the CDR3 is TGTGCCAGCAGTTTTAGATGGCAGAATTACGAGCAGTACTTC. Looking up the rest from reference TRBV28 and TRBJ2-7 gives the full variable domain: DVKVTQSSRYLVKRTGEKVFLECVQDMDHENMFWYRQDPGLGLRLIYFSYDVKMKEKGDIPEGYSVSREKKERFSLILESASTNQTSMYLCASSFRWQNYEQYFGPGTRLTVT.